This T cell receptor (beta chain) was retrieved from a study of T cell repertoires and Cas9 in healthy adults. Background on the study: Multi-effector potency, cytotoxicity and lineage were assessed in SpCas9-reactive CD4 and CD8 T cells.

The CDR3 sequence is 11 residues long. Trimming left V 6 bases short and J 5 bases short, with 10 bases between. Germline CDR1 reads DFQATT; CDR2 reads SNEGSKA (reference sequence). Study-wide results and limits: SpCas9-reactive effector T cells were reportedly restrained in vitro by SpCas9-reactive regulatory T cells.

The method was immunoSEQ multiplex PCR; TCRdb's version includes in-frame clones alone and lacks a portion of them. Of 13,000 to 15,000 clones detected, approximately 92% appear once; the ten largest clones hold around 1.5%. With regard to this clone: What it binds is not known.

J is TRBJ2-5 and V is TRBV20-1; tentatively, D is TRBD1 (6 bases). The sample was Tregs (CD4+, CD25+, CD127-, CD137-, CD154-) from PBMCs; culture status not recorded. The receptor's source is a human donor in good health. In DNA form, the CDR3 reads TGCAGTGCCGGGACAAGGGAGACCCAGTACTTC. Residues: CSAGTRETQYF.